The entry below describes one T cell receptor (beta chain). This entry belongs to a study of blood T cell repertoires in COVID-19. The overall study: Samples representing acute and convalescent COVID-19 were sourced from the United States, Italy and Spain. T cells, B-cell-depleted T cells, or PBMCs supplied cDNA or gDNA.

CDR1 is MDHEN and CDR2 is SYDVKM in the germline V gene. CDR3 length equals 15 residues. Unmatched junction bases numbered 10, after V lost 6 bases and J lost 3 bases. Authors' analysis steps: Reference gene primers were amplified, and this amplification served to estimate nucleated cell counts. Libraries were prepared by immunoSEQ multiplex PCR; TCRdb keeps only in-frame clonotypes and omits some of them. V and J calls and clone size are as listed in that table; D and trimming were resolved from the DNA. This table holds approximately 68,000 clones, approximately 87% found once. This chain uses TRBV28 with TRBJ2-7, with 8 positions matching TRBD2. This TCR was recovered from a man in his forties or fifties with active COVID-19. The sequencing input was peripheral blood. The CDR3 region has the DNA TGTGCCAGCAGGCAGAGCGGGAGTGTTCTCTACGAGCAGTACTTC. Its translation: CASRQSGSVLYEQYF.